Each of the 14 T cell receptor beta chains below was sequenced from the same sample in a study of cytomegalovirus exposure and HLA in healthy donors. 60 Vbeta and 13 Jbeta primers were used in PCR. The data were produced by immunoSEQ multiplex PCR, yet TCRdb's version contains in-frame clones alone and is incomplete. The sample shows 90,000 to 150,000 clones, 77% of them seen only once. Sequencing input: PBMCs. The receptors were sampled from a man aged 50 or older in good health and CMV-seropositive.

The V gene is TRBV6-5, the J gene TRBJ2-1; the D is unclear. This CDR3 contains 15 residues. Germline-derived CDR1 and CDR2 are MNHEY and SVGAGI. V was cut by 1 base and J by 0 bases, with 7 bases left in between. The CDR3 sequence is CASSYFLSSYNEQFF. Here the CDR3 DNA reads TGTGCCAGCAGTTACTTCCTGAGCTCCTACAATGAGCAGTTCTTC.

The chain couples TRBV28 to TRBJ1-5, with a weak D call TRBD1 (6 bases). In germline, CDR1 is MDHEN, CDR2 SYDVKM. The V end was cut by 2 bases, the J end by 12 bases, with 11 bases between. The CDR3 has 12 residues. In DNA, the CDR3 is TGTGCCAGCAGTTTAGAGGACAGACACCAGCATTTT. Protein: CASSLEDRHQHF.

The chain combines TRBV7-9 with TRBJ2-5; 11 bases map to TRBD2. In germline, CDR1 is SEHNR, CDR2 FQNEAQ (reference sequence). This CDR3 is built from 15 residues. The trim removed 4 bases at V and 6 bases at J, leaving 7 bases unmatched. The DNA of the CDR3 is TGTGCCAGCAGCTCCTCGACTAGCGGGGAAAAGACCCAGTACTTC. It yields the protein CASSSSTSGEKTQYF.

The chain joins TRBV29-1 to TRBJ1-1, with D maybe TRBD1 (6 bases). Trimming took 6 bases from V and 7 from J, leaving 15 bases between them. Germline V gene data show CDR1 as SQVTM and CDR2 as ANQGSEA. This CDR3 has 12 amino acids. Written as DNA, the CDR3 is TGCAGCGTCATCAGGGGTACCCGTGAAGCTTTCTTT. Residues: CSVIRGTREAFF.

The chain employs TRBV4-2 and TRBJ1-2, with D possibly TRBD1 on 6 matching bases. Trimming shortened V by 2 bases and J by 0 bases, and 16 bases separated the two germline ends. Germline V gene data show CDR1 as LGHNA and CDR2 as YNFKEQ. This CDR3 spans 17 amino acids. CDR3 coding DNA: TGTGCCAGCAGCCAAAATCCCGGGACAACGACTAACTATGGCTACACCTTC. It translates to CASSQNPGTTTNYGYTF.

The V and J genes are TRBV7-5 and TRBJ1-4. TRBV7-5 is a pseudogene locus. The CDR3 is made up of 9 amino acids. The CDR3 bases are TGTGTCAGCCCCGGGTCACTGTTTTTT. Translated: CVSPGSLFF.

The chain recombines TRBV7-9 with TRBJ2-7; tentative D call: TRBD2 (5 bases). The length of the CDR3 is 14 residues. Trimming took 2 bases from V and 5 from J, leaving 13 bases between them. CDR1 SEHNR and CDR2 FQNEAQ come from the germline V gene (reference sequence). The CDR3 DNA follows: TGTGCCAGCAGCTTAATGGGAGCCCCCGACGAGCAGTACTTC. Its protein product is CASSLMGAPDEQYF.

The rearrangement joins TRBV6-1 to TRBJ2-3; 11 bases map to TRBD2. J lost 5 bases, V lost 4 bases, and 14 bases had no gene match. Germline values: CDR1 MNHNS, CDR2 SASEGT. The CDR3 loop spans 18 amino acids. Written as DNA, the CDR3 is TGTGCCAGCAGTGGTAGGAGGGTCGGACTAGCGGGTAGAGATACGCAGTATTTT. Translating gives CASSGRRVGLAGRDTQYF.

The rearrangement links TRBV6-5 to TRBJ2-7, with D maybe TRBD1 (5 bases). This CDR3 is 14 amino acids long. From germline, CDR1 is MNHEY and CDR2 SVGAGI. The V end lost 2 bases, the J end lost 3 bases, and 11 bases lay between the germline ends. The DNA of the CDR3 is TGTGCCAGCAGTTACGTTGGCAGGGTCTACGAGCAGTACTTC. Its translation: CASSYVGRVYEQYF.

The chain joins TRBV6-1 to TRBJ2-1; 10 bases fit TRBD1. V was clipped by 4 bases and J by 2 bases; unmatched bases: 2. Germline values: CDR1 MNHNS, CDR2 SASEGT. This CDR3 spans 15 amino acids. The DNA of the CDR3 is TGTGCCAGCAGTGGGGGACAGGGGACCTACAATGAGCAGTTCTTC. It encodes CASSGGQGTYNEQFF.

The chain couples TRBV6-1 to TRBJ2-1, with TRBD2 as a possible D gene (6 bases). This CDR3 is built from 14 residues. Germline assignment: CDR1 MNHNS and CDR2 SASEGT. Trimming removed 6 bases from V and 1 base from J, with 10 bases in between. The CDR3 DNA sequence: TGTGCCAGCAGGACGGGAGTTTCCTACAATGAGCAGTTCTTC. As protein: CASRTGVSYNEQFF.

This clone was seen a handful of times. Other nucleotide sequences from this sample produce the same CDR3. The chain has TRBV5-6 and TRBJ1-2; D gene unclear. CDR3 length: 15 residues. Germline values: CDR1 SGHDT, CDR2 YYEEEE. The V end was cut by 0 bases, the J end by 4 bases, with 13 bases between. The CDR3 DNA is TGTGCCAGCAGCTTGGAGGAGGCCCCATTCTATGGCTACACCTTC. This sequence encodes CASSLEEAPFYGYTF.

V and J are TRBV30 and TRBJ1-1, with TRBD1 identical over 8 bases. CDR1 and CDR2 from the germline V gene are GTSNPN and SVGIG (reference sequence). This CDR3 is 14 amino acids long. J gave up 4 bases and V 0 bases, and 4 bases lay outside the gene matches. The CDR3 protein is CAWSVTTGATEAFF. The CDR3 bases are TGTGCCTGGAGTGTTACGACAGGGGCCACTGAAGCTTTCTTT.

The V and J genes are TRBV6-4 and TRBJ2-1; 13 bases align to TRBD2. The CDR3 consists of 18 residues. The ends lost 2 bases at V and 1 base at J; junction bases unmatched: 5. Germline CDR1 MRHNA, CDR2 SNTAGT. The CDR3 reads CASSDPGLAGESYNEQFF. The CDR3 nucleotides are TGTGCCAGCAGTGACCCCGGACTAGCGGGAGAATCCTACAATGAGCAGTTCTTC.